Following are 27 T cell receptor beta chains from one sample sequenced in a study of response to subunit inactivated influenza vaccine. TCRdb used MiXCR to reprocess the RT-PCR reads, holding one entry per CDR3 protein. Of hundreds of thousands of distinct CDR3 sequences in the sample, 13% are singletons; the top ten hold around 14%. The sample here was PBMCs from blood, taken more than 35 days after vaccination. These receptors originate from a man aged 45 to 65 who received an inactivated influenza vaccine.

This clonotype has just a few counts. This chain connects TRBV7-2 to TRBJ2-7; no reliable D call. This CDR3 region has 11 residues. The germline CDR1 and CDR2 sequences are SGHTA and FQGNSA. V was pared by 5 bases and J by 5 bases, with 7 bases between. CDR3 loop: CASSRSNEQYF. The CDR3 nucleotides read TGTGCCAGCAGCCGATCGAACGAGCAGTACTTC.

The V and J genes are TRBV5-5 and TRBJ2-3, with 7 bases identical to TRBD2. V shed 5 bases, J shed 5 bases, and the junction held 8 bases outside the gene matches. CDR3 length: 14 residues. From germline, CDR1 is SGHKS and CDR2 YYEKEE (reference sequence). The CDR3 here is CASREGGELDTQYF. CDR3 in DNA: TGTGCCAGCAGGGAGGGAGGGGAATTAGATACGCAGTATTTT.

This clonotype was seen a handful of times. The CDR3 spells CATSDLHPGELFF. The DNA for the CDR3 is TGTGCCACCAGTGATTTGCATCCCGGGGAGCTGTTTTTT. The chain combines TRBV24-1 with TRBJ2-2; D gene unclear. Trimming pared 0 bases from V and 6 bases from J, leaving 4 bases between. This CDR3 has 13 residues. Per the germline V gene, CDR1 is KGHDR and CDR2 is SFDVKD.

The rearrangement links TRBV29-1 to TRBJ2-5, with D unresolved. Germline CDR1 reads SQVTM; CDR2 reads ANQGSEA. There are 13 residues in the CDR3. V shed 2 bases and J shed 0 bases, with 7 bases lying between them. DNA for the CDR3: TGCAGCGTTGAATGGCTACACCAAGAGACCCAGTACTTC. This gives the protein CSVEWLHQETQYF.

Only a few counts were recorded for this clonotype. This chain uses TRBV6-1 with TRBJ2-3; 9 bases are shared with TRBD1. The V gene's germline CDR1 is MNHNS and CDR2 SASEGT. The CDR3 sequence is 15 residues long. V was pared by 6 bases and J by 4 bases, with 8 bases of the junction left unmatched. The CDR3 DNA reads TGTGCCAGCAGGGAACTCGGGACAGGGTCAGATACGCAGTATTTT. This translates into CASRELGTGSDTQYF.

In its sample, this clonotype was seen once. The V call is TRBV7-9, the J call TRBJ1-1, with D maybe TRBD1 (6 bases). V was cut by 5 bases and J by 2 bases, with 15 bases left in between. In germline, CDR1 is SEHNR, CDR2 FQNEAQ (reference sequence). The CDR3 covers 15 residues. The CDR3 DNA sequence: TGTGCCAGCAGCCCCAAGGACAGAATTAACACTGAAGCTTTCTTT. Translated: CASSPKDRINTEAFF.

This clonotype was counted only a few times. The rearrangement uses TRBV12-3 or TRBV12-4 and TRBJ2-1, with D perhaps matching TRBD2 (6 bases). Between the trimmed V and J ends, which lost 1 base and 3 bases, there was a span of 10 bases. This CDR3 contains 15 residues. The CDR3 protein is CASSLGDSRYNEQFF. CDR3 coding DNA: TGTGCCAGCAGTTTAGGGGACTCTCGCTACAATGAGCAGTTCTTC.

The CDR3 DNA sequence: TGTGCCAGCAGTGACGAGGGGGCTTGGGAGACCCAGTACTTC. Translated, it gives CASSDEGAWETQYF. This rearrangement joins TRBV2 to TRBJ2-5; 7 bases match TRBD1. The CDR3 is 14 residues long. Germline CDR1 and CDR2: SNHLY and FYNNEI. With 3 bases clipped from V and 5 bases from J, the junction kept 6 bases outside the gene matches. Using reference TRBV2 and TRBJ2-5 for the parts outside the CDR3, the full variable domain is EPEVTQTPSHQVTQMGQEVILRCVPISNHLYFYWYRQILGQKVEFLVSFYNNEISEKSEIFDDQFSVERPDGSNFTLKIRSTKLEDSAMYFCASSDEGAWETQYFGPGTRLLVL.

V usage is TRBV5-1 and J usage is TRBJ1-1, with D perhaps TRBD1 (6 bases). V was clipped by 2 bases and J by 1 base, with 15 bases between them. The CDR3 has 16 residues. Germline CDR1 reads SGHRS; CDR2 reads YFSETQ. The CDR3: CASSFFPGAWNTEAFF. The CDR3 region has the DNA TGCGCCAGCAGCTTCTTCCCGGGGGCTTGGAACACTGAAGCTTTCTTT.

This clonotype appeared a few times. J is TRBJ1-1 and V is TRBV4-1, with D hard to call. Trimming shortened V by 2 bases and J by 0 bases, and 10 bases separated the two germline ends. Germline CDR1 reads MGHRA; CDR2 reads YSYEKL. The CDR3 spans 15 residues. CDR3 nucleotide sequence: TGCGCCAGCAGCCAACCTAGGACCTTGAACACTGAAGCTTTCTTT. It is translated as CASSQPRTLNTEAFF.

This clonotype was observed a few times. The chain is built from TRBV20-1 and TRBJ2-5; 12 bases line up with TRBD2. The V and J ends lost 5 bases and 5 bases, in that order; junction bases with no gene match: 12. Germline V gene lookup returns CDR1 DFQATT and CDR2 SNEGSKA (reference sequence). The CDR3 has 16 residues. The CDR3 protein is CSADGLAGTTGETQYF. CDR3 sequence (DNA): TGCAGTGCTGACGGACTAGCGGGAACAACCGGGGAGACCCAGTACTTC.

The chain combines TRBV20-1 with TRBJ2-7, with TRBD1 matching 8 bases. Losses at the gene ends were 0 bases for V and 6 bases for J; bases not matched to a gene: 10. Germline CDR1 reads DFQATT; CDR2 reads SNEGSKA (reference sequence). The CDR3 is 15 amino acids. In nucleotides, the CDR3 is TGCAGTGCTAGAGATGGAGGGACAGGAGGTGGCGAGCAGTACTTC. Protein: CSARDGGTGGGEQYF.

In this sample, this clonotype turned up a few times. The chain couples TRBV7-2 to TRBJ1-4, with TRBD1 matching over 7 bases. Germline V CDR1 and CDR2: SGHTA, FQGNSA. After removal of 10 bases from V and 5 bases from J, the junction contained 10 bases not matched to a gene. The CDR3 is 14 amino acids. The CDR3 loop reads CATQRDRLNEKLFF. CDR3 sequence (DNA): TGTGCCACCCAGAGGGACAGACTAAATGAAAAACTGTTTTTT.

As concerns this clonotype: Given a much more abundant clone one base away, this may be a read error. This chain uses TRBV9 with TRBJ1-6; possibly TRBD1 for D (5 bases). This CDR3 comprises 13 residues. CDR1 and CDR2 (germline): SGDLS, YYNGEE. The CDR3 region has the DNA TGTGCCGGCAGCGTAGGGGTCGGTTCACCCCTCCACTTT. As protein: CAGSVGVGSPLHF.

The chain has TRBV4-2 and TRBJ2-7; 8 nucleotides agree with TRBD1. Germline CDR1 and CDR2: LGHNA and YNFKEQ. V lost 0 bases, J lost 0 bases, and 7 bases stayed unmatched. This CDR3 spans 17 amino acids. The CDR3 nucleotides are TGTGCCAGCAGCCAAGATACAGGGGGGACTTACTCCTACGAGCAGTACTTC. Translation gives CASSQDTGGTYSYEQYF.

This clonotype was seen more than once but under ten times. This chain uses TRBV25-1 with TRBJ1-2; 11 bases agree with TRBD1. Germline V gene sequence: CDR1 MGHDK, CDR2 SYGVNS. V was pared by 8 bases and J by 10 bases, with 6 bases of the junction left unmatched. The CDR3 consists of 12 residues. The CDR3 sequence: CASRWTGGLYTF. For the CDR3, the DNA is TGTGCCAGCCGATGGACAGGGGGCCTCTACACCTTC.

This clonotype has more than one count but fewer than ten. The rearrangement joins TRBV29-1 to TRBJ1-2; 7 bases line up with TRBD1. Germline assignment: CDR1 SQVTM and CDR2 ANQGSEA. The length of the CDR3 is 11 residues. V was pared by 4 bases and J by 5 bases, with 1 base of the junction left unmatched. The CDR3 sequence: CSVAGGYGYTF. The CDR3 nucleotides read TGCAGCGTTGCAGGGGGTTATGGCTACACCTTC.

The chain is built from TRBV7-2 and TRBJ2-3; TRBD2 might be the D (5 bases). Trimming shortened V by 5 bases and J by 1 base, and 10 bases separated the two germline ends. The germline gives CDR1 SGHTA, CDR2 FQGNSA. This CDR3 comprises 14 residues. The CDR3 loop is CASSPYSGTDTQYF. CDR3 coding DNA: TGTGCCAGCAGCCCGTATAGCGGCACAGATACGCAGTATTTT.

This chain uses TRBV6-2 or TRBV6-3 with TRBJ2-5, with 11 bases lining up with TRBD2. Germline values: CDR1 MNHEY, CDR2 SVGEGT. The CDR3 sequence is 21 residues long. Trimming took 2 bases from V and 2 from J; bases not matched to a gene: 19. CDR3 sequence reads: CASSYPGPGLAEILNQETQYF. DNA for the CDR3: TGTGCCAGCAGTTACCCTGGACCGGGACTAGCGGAAATATTAAATCAAGAGACCCAGTACTTC.

The chain couples TRBV11-1 to TRBJ2-6; 10 bases are shared with TRBD1. V gave up 6 bases and J gave up 2 bases; unmatched junction bases: 10. This CDR3 spans 18 amino acids. Germline V lookup: CDR1 SGHAT, CDR2 FQDESV (reference sequence). This chain's CDR3 is CASRRSDRGLTGANVLTF. CDR3 nucleotide sequence: TGTGCCAGCAGGCGATCCGACAGGGGGCTGACTGGGGCCAACGTCCTGACTTTC.

The rearrangement links TRBV12-3 or TRBV12-4 to TRBJ2-5; D unresolved. The V gene lost 5 bases and the J gene lost 6 bases, with 10 bases spanning the gap. The CDR3 contains 12 residues. Here the CDR3 DNA reads TGTGCCAGCAGTCCCCAGCGTCAGACCCAGTACTTC. It codes for CASSPQRQTQYF.

This clonotype was found many times. The V and J genes are TRBV12-3 or TRBV12-4 and TRBJ2-3, with D perhaps matching TRBD2 (5 bases). Trimming left V 1 base short and J 7 bases short, with 12 bases between. The length of the CDR3 is 14 residues. DNA for the CDR3: TGTGCCAGCAGTTTAGGAGGGTCAGCGTATACGCAGTATTTT. This sequence encodes CASSLGGSAYTQYF.

The chain has TRBV18 and TRBJ2-4; the D gene is possibly TRBD2 (6 bases). The V gene lost 2 bases and the J gene lost 6 bases, with 17 bases spanning the gap. This CDR3 is 16 amino acids long. The germline gives CDR1 KGHSH, CDR2 LQKENI. In DNA, the CDR3 is TGTGCCAGCTCACCATCCCGGGACTCCTCGGGAAACATTCAGTACTTC. Its translation: CASSPSRDSSGNIQYF. The full variable domain, with the rest looked up from reference TRBV18 and TRBJ2-4, is NAGVMQNPRHLVRRRGQEARLRCSPMKGHSHVYWYRQLPEEGLKFMVYLQKENIIDESGMPKERFSAEFPKEGPSILRIQQVVRGDSAAYFCASSPSRDSSGNIQYFGAGTRLSVL.

This clonotype was seen only a few times. J is TRBJ2-1 and V is TRBV9; D could derive from TRBD1 or TRBD2 (5 bases each). This CDR3 contains 12 residues. From germline, CDR1 is SGDLS and CDR2 YYNGEE. The ends were cut back, 5 bases at V and 5 bases at J, with 8 bases in the middle. The DNA for the CDR3 is TGTGCCAGCAGGGGGGAACACAATGAGCAGTTCTTC. It specifies CASRGEHNEQFF. Variable domain in full (rest from reference TRBV9 and TRBJ2-1): DSGVTQTPKHLITATGQRVTLRCSPRSGDLSVYWYQQSLDQGLQFLIQYYNGEERAKGNILERFSAQQFPDLHSELNLSSLELGDSALYFCASRGEHNEQFFGPGTRLTVL.

The chain carries TRBV5-6 and TRBJ2-1; 9 nucleotides align to TRBD2. Germline V lookup: CDR1 SGHDT, CDR2 YYEEEE. CDR3 length: 18 amino acids. J was trimmed by 0 bases and V by 0 bases; bases with no gene match: 7. CDR3 DNA sequence: TGTGCCAGCAGCTTGGGACTAGCGGATCGGAGCTCCTACAATGAGCAGTTCTTC. It codes for CASSLGLADRSSYNEQFF.

This clonotype occurred a few times. This chain joins TRBV27 and TRBJ2-3, with 7 bases matching TRBD2. CDR3 length: 18 amino acids. J gave up 3 bases and V 3 bases, and 15 bases lay outside the gene matches. The V gene's germline CDR1 is MNHEY and CDR2 SMNVEV (reference sequence). CDR3 loop: CASSFGLAGVLRTDTQYF. CDR3 in DNA: TGTGCCAGCAGTTTTGGTTTGGCGGGAGTGTTGAGGACAGATACGCAGTATTTT.

The table lists this clonotype with many counts. J is TRBJ2-7 and V is TRBV7-6, with D tentatively TRBD1 (5 bases). V dropped 1 base and J dropped 5 bases, with 12 bases sitting between them. Germline assignment: CDR1 SGHVS and CDR2 FNYEAQ. This CDR3 contains 14 residues. CDR3 region: CASSLGSPGHEQYF. CDR3 DNA: TGTGCCAGCAGCTTAGGAAGTCCAGGGCACGAGCAGTACTTC.